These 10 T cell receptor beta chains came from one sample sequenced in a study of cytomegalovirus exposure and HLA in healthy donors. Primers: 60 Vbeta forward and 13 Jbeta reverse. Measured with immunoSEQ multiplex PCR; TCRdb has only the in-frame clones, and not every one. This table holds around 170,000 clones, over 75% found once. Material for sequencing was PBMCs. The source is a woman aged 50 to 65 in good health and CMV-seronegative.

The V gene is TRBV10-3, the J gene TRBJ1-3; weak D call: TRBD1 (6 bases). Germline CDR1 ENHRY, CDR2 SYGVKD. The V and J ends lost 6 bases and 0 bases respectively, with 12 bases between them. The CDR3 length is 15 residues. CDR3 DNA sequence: TGTGCCATCAGAACGACAGGATCCTCTGGAAACACCATATATTTT. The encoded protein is CAIRTTGSSGNTIYF.

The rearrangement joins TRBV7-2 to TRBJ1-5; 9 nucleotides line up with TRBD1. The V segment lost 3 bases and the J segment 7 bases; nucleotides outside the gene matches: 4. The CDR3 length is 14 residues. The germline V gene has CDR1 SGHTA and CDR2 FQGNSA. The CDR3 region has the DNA TGTGCCAGCAGCTTTACAGGGGGCTGGCAGCCCCAGCATTTT. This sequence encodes CASSFTGGWQPQHF.

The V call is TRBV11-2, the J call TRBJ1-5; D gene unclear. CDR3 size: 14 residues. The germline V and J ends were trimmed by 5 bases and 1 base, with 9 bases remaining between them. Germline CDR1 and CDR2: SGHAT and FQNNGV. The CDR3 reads CASSPSFSNQPQHF. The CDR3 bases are TGTGCCAGCAGCCCCTCGTTCAGCAATCAGCCCCAGCATTTT.

CDR3 nucleotide sequence: TGCGCCAGCAGCCAAGGGTTGGCTAGCGGGGGGGTAGAGCAGTACTTC. Its translation is CASSQGLASGGVEQYF. This chain uses TRBV4-1 with TRBJ2-7; 12 bases agree with TRBD2. The CDR3 is 16 residues long. Germline CDR1 is MGHRA and CDR2 is YSYEKL. V shed 1 base and J 7 bases; nucleotides not matched to a gene: 8.

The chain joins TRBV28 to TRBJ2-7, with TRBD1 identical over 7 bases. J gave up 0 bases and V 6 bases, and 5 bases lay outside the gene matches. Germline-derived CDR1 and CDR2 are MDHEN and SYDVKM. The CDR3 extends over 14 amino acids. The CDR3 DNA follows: TGTGCCAGCAGCCAGACAGGGAGCTCCTACGAGCAGTACTTC. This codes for CASSQTGSSYEQYF.

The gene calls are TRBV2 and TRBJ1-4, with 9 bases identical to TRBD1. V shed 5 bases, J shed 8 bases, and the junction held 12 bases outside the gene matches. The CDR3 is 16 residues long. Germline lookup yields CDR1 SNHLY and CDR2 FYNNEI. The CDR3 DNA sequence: TGTGCCAGCAGTATTACAACCGGGACAGGGTACGAAAAACTGTTTTTT. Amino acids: CASSITTGTGYEKLFF. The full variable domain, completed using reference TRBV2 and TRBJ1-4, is EPEVTQTPSHQVTQMGQEVILRCVPISNHLYFYWYRQILGQKVEFLVSFYNNEISEKSEIFDDQFSVERPDGSNFTLKIRSTKLEDSAMYFCASSITTGTGYEKLFFGSGTQLSVL.

The CDR3 reads CASSPRLAGRDEQFF. The CDR3 DNA is TGTGCCAGCAGCCCTAGACTAGCGGGGAGGGATGAGCAGTTCTTC. The chain links TRBV11-2 to TRBJ2-1; 11 bases are shared with TRBD2. Germline V CDR1 and CDR2: SGHAT, FQNNGV. V shed 5 bases and J 8 bases; nucleotides not matched to a gene: 8. The CDR3 is 15 residues long.

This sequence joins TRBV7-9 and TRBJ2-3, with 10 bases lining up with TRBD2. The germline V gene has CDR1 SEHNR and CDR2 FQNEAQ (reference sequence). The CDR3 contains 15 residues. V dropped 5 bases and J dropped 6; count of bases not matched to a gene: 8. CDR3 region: CASSPTSGVLDTQYF. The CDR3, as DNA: TGTGCCAGCAGCCCCACTAGCGGGGTATTGGATACGCAGTATTTT. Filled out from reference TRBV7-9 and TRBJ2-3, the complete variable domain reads DTGVSQNPRHKITKRGQNVTFRCDPISEHNRLYWYRQTLGQGPEFLTYFQNEAQLEKSRLLSDRFSAERPKGSFSTLEIQRTEQGDSAMYLCASSPTSGVLDTQYFGPGTRLTVL.

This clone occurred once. CDR3: CASTLGYRGKGQETQYF. The CDR3, as DNA: TGTGCCAGCACCTTGGGTTACAGGGGAAAGGGGCAAGAGACCCAGTACTTC. V usage is TRBV7-8 and J usage is TRBJ2-5, with 7 bases matching TRBD1. J gave up 2 bases and V 7 bases, and 16 bases lay outside the gene matches. This CDR3 is 17 amino acids long. Germline lookup yields CDR1 SGHVS and CDR2 FQNEAQ.

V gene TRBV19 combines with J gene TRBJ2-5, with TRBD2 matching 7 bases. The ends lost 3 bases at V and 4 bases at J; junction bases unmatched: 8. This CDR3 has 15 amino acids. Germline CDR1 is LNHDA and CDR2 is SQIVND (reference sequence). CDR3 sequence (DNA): TGTGCCAGTAGTATTGGTCGCGGGAGATTAGAGACCCAGTACTTC. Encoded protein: CASSIGRGRLETQYF.